The 27 T cell receptor beta chains below all came from one sample that was sequenced in a study of low-dose radiotherapy and immunotherapy resistance in tumors. Time point here: after trial treatment. Described treatment: LDRT plus nivolumab, ipilimumab, low-dose cyclophosphamide and aspirin (RACIN trial). Primers used for first-strand cDNA, a TRAV- and TRBV-specific set, covered both alpha and beta chains. TCRs underwent roughly 20 PCR cycles of amplification with a constant-region primer and V-primer adapter. One entry per CDR3 protein results from TCRdb running MiXCR on the reads. This sample has tens of thousands of distinct CDR3 sequences, with 20% to 25% found just once. This sample comprised PBMCs, obtained after low-dose radiotherapy plus immunotherapy. Receptors were obtained from a female donor with ovarian cancer.

The sample holds many counts of this clonotype. The genes are TRBV13 and TRBJ2-7; D unclear. The length of the CDR3 is 12 residues. The germline V gene has CDR1 PRHDT and CDR2 FYEKMQ (reference sequence). The germline V and J ends were trimmed by 2 bases and 6 bases, with 8 bases remaining between them. The CDR3 coding sequence is TGTGCCAGCAGCTTATCGGCCACCGAGCAGTACTTC. Protein product: CASSLSATEQYF.

This clonotype was observed many times. This CDR3 reads CATSDRDRGTDTQYF. The CDR3 bases are TGTGCCACCAGTGATCGGGACAGAGGCACAGATACGCAGTATTTT. This rearrangement joins TRBV24-1 to TRBJ2-3, with 7 bases identical to TRBD1. CDR1 and CDR2 from the germline V gene are KGHDR and SFDVKD. J gave up 1 base and V 3 bases, and 3 bases lay outside the gene matches. The CDR3 is 15 amino acids.

At least ten counts were recorded for this clonotype. The rearrangement links TRBV20-1 to TRBJ1-2; TRBD1 matches 7 bases. This CDR3 region has 15 residues. With 5 bases clipped from V and 4 bases from J, the junction kept 13 bases outside the gene matches. Germline CDR1 and CDR2: DFQATT and SNEGSKA (reference sequence). In DNA form, the CDR3 reads TGCAGTGCTCAGCCGGGGACAGCCAGGGGCTATGGCTACACCTTC. Translation gives CSAQPGTARGYGYTF.

This clonotype was seen many times. This chain connects TRBV10-3 to TRBJ1-5, with 8 bases identical to TRBD1. The CDR3 consists of 15 residues. V trimming: 6 bases; J trimming: 6 bases; junction bases outside the gene matches: 10. In germline, CDR1 is ENHRY, CDR2 SYGVKD. CDR3 in amino acids: CAISTDRVTGQPQHF. DNA of the CDR3: TGTGCCATCAGCACGGACAGGGTTACGGGTCAGCCCCAGCATTTT.

The chain uses TRBV20-1 and TRBJ2-7; 7 nucleotides align to TRBD1. The CDR3 spans 12 residues. The germline CDR1 and CDR2 sequences are DFQATT and SNEGSKA (reference sequence). Trimming cost V 3 bases and J 1 base; bases outside gene matches: 0. CDR3 bases: TGCAGTGCTAGGACAGGGTCCTACGAGCAGTACTTC. It yields the protein CSARTGSYEQYF.

CDR3 loop: CASSQSRVGYTF. The CDR3 region has the DNA TGTGCCAGCAGCCAGAGCAGGGTGGGCTACACCTTC. The J gene is TRBJ1-2, the V gene TRBV3-1; a possible D gene is TRBD1 (5 bases). V was trimmed by 3 bases and J by 8 bases, leaving 10 bases between them. The germline V gene has CDR1 LGHDT and CDR2 YNNKEL (reference sequence). The CDR3 length is 12 residues.

This clonotype was detected many times. The rearrangement joins TRBV14 to TRBJ2-7; D gene unclear. Germline V CDR1 and CDR2: SGHDN, FVKESK. Deletions cut 5 bases from V and 0 bases from J, with 8 bases between. This CDR3 spans 13 amino acids. In nucleotides, the CDR3 is TGTGCCAGCAGCTCCTACGACTCCTACGAGCAGTACTTC. Amino acid sequence: CASSSYDSYEQYF. The full variable domain, with the rest looked up from reference TRBV14 and TRBJ2-7, is EAGVTQFPSHSVIEKGQTVTLRCDPISGHDNLYWYRRVMGKEIKFLLHFVKESKQDESGMPNNRFLAERTGGTYSTLKVQPAELEDSGVYFCASSSYDSYEQYFGPGTRLTVT.

This clonotype showed up just once. A single base is all that separates this from a far larger clone, so a read error is likely. The V and J genes are TRBV12-3 or TRBV12-4 and TRBJ2-5; D is possibly TRBD1 or TRBD2 (5 bases each). The CDR3 extends over 18 amino acids. In nucleotides, the CDR3 is TGTGCCACCAGTGATCCCCGGGACGGAGAAAGCATCTTGGAGACCCAGTGCTTC. This encodes CATSDPRDGESILETQCF.

V and J are TRBV20-1 and TRBJ2-7, with D uncertain. Germline V gene lookup returns CDR1 DFQATT and CDR2 SNEGSKA (reference sequence). The V gene lost 5 bases and the J gene lost 5 bases, with 22 bases spanning the gap. There are 15 residues in the CDR3. The CDR3 region is CSAPGETSVPHEQYF. In DNA form, the CDR3 reads TGCAGTGCTCCAGGTGAGACAAGCGTCCCCCACGAGCAGTACTTC.

This clonotype counts as medium-sized. The junction shows a germline mismatch at one end, possibly a read error. The chain carries TRBV5-3 and TRBJ1-2, with a tentative D call TRBD1 (5 bases). TRBV5-3 counts as an open reading frame of uncertain function. This CDR3 is 13 amino acids long. The CDR3 coding sequence is TGCGCCAGCAAAGAAGGGGTAGCCTATGGCTACACCTTC. It codes for CASKEGVAYGYTF.

This clonotype has at least ten counts. The chain uses TRBV28 and TRBJ2-7; D might be TRBD1 or TRBD2, each matching 6 bases. CDR3 length equals 13 residues. V was trimmed by 3 bases and J by 5 bases, leaving 11 bases between them. Germline V gives CDR1 MDHEN, CDR2 SYDVKM. The CDR3 region has the DNA TGTGCCAGCAGTTTCCGGGGGCGCCACGAGCAGTACTTC. It codes for CASSFRGRHEQYF.

This clonotype showed up many times. This chain uses TRBV19 with TRBJ2-3, with D maybe TRBD1 (6 bases). This CDR3 region has 16 residues. Germline V CDR1 and CDR2: LNHDA, SQIVND (reference sequence). Trimming took off 3 bases at V and 4 bases at J, with 17 bases between the two ends. Here the CDR3 reads CASSIAQGSIADTQYF. CDR3 in DNA: TGTGCCAGTAGTATTGCGCAGGGGAGTATAGCAGATACGCAGTATTTT.

This chain joins TRBV30 and TRBJ1-1; a possible D gene is TRBD1 (5 bases). Per the germline V gene, CDR1 is GTSNPN and CDR2 is SVGIG (reference sequence). V lost 6 bases and J 4 bases, leaving 21 bases between the germline ends. This CDR3 has 15 residues. The CDR3 DNA reads as TGTGCCTGTATACCGGGACGGACCCGATTCACTGAAGCTTTCTTT. Translated: CACIPGRTRFTEAFF.

Ten or more counts support this clonotype. The chain combines TRBV5-1 with TRBJ2-3; D gene unclear. The CDR3 sequence is 14 residues long. Per the germline V gene, CDR1 is SGHRS and CDR2 is YFSETQ. V lost 0 bases, J lost 2 bases, and 7 bases lay in between. In DNA, the CDR3 is TGCGCCAGCAGCTTGGACACCCCCACAGATACGCAGTATTTT. It codes for CASSLDTPTDTQYF.

A note on this clonotype: Given a far larger clone just one base away, this is likely a sequencing read error. The chain is built from TRBV6-6 and TRBJ2-4; possibly TRBD2 for D (5 bases). This CDR3 has 12 amino acids. Germline values: CDR1 MNHNY, CDR2 SVGAGI (reference sequence). The CDR3 DNA sequence: TGTCCCAGCAGTCCGATCGAGGGAACTCAGTACTTC. Its protein product is CPSSPIEGTQYF.

This clonotype showed up many times. The chain carries TRBV6-2 or TRBV6-3 and TRBJ2-1, with TRBD2 matching over 7 bases. Trimming took 8 bases from V and 10 from J; bases not matched to a gene: 11. Germline lookup yields CDR1 MNHEY and CDR2 SVGEGT. This CDR3 comprises 13 residues. The CDR3 DNA follows: TGTGCCAGCGGACCTTGGGCGGGAGCGGAGCAGTTCTTC. It translates to CASGPWAGAEQFF.

In its sample, this clonotype was seen many times. J is TRBJ2-4 and V is TRBV20-1; 9 nucleotides line up with TRBD2. Trimming at V came to 3 bases and at J to 3 bases, leaving 12 bases not matched to a gene. The CDR3 has 17 amino acids. Germline V gene data show CDR1 as DFQATT and CDR2 as SNEGSKA (reference sequence). The CDR3: CSASGYIAGDYKNIQYF. CDR3 in DNA: TGCAGTGCTAGTGGGTATATAGCGGGGGATTACAAAAACATTCAGTACTTC.

This chain uses TRBV20-1 with TRBJ1-6; D is possibly TRBD1 (6 bases). Germline CDR1 is DFQATT and CDR2 is SNEGSKA (reference sequence). V shed 5 bases and J shed 7 bases, with 15 bases lying between them. This CDR3 has 14 residues. The CDR3 DNA reads as TGCAGTGCTTTAGCCGGGACATACAATTCACCCCTCCACTTT. Protein product: CSALAGTYNSPLHF.

For the CDR3, the DNA is TGTGCCAGCAGCTTATTAGGGGAGGCTAATGAAAAACTGTTTTTT. Amino acid sequence: CASSLLGEANEKLFF. The rearrangement uses TRBV7-3 and TRBJ1-4; tentative D call: TRBD1 (5 bases). V shed 2 bases and J shed 3 bases, with 10 bases lying between them. The CDR3 spans 15 residues. CDR1 and CDR2 (germline): SGHTA, FQGTGA.

This clonotype was detected only a few times. The rearrangement uses TRBV7-2 and TRBJ2-1; possible D gene TRBD1, 7 bases. With 2 bases removed from V and 8 bases from J, the gap between germline ends came to 22 bases. From germline, CDR1 is SGHTA and CDR2 FQGNSA. The CDR3 consists of 17 residues. CDR3 nucleotides: TGTGCCAGCAGCTTAAGGGTTCGGCAGGGGGGTTGGGATGAGCAGTTCTTC. It codes for CASSLRVRQGGWDEQFF.

This clonotype was observed many times. This sequence joins TRBV19 and TRBJ1-2; D is undetermined. Trimming pared 2 bases from V and 2 bases from J, leaving 9 bases between. Per the germline V gene, CDR1 is LNHDA and CDR2 is SQIVND (reference sequence). This CDR3 has 14 amino acids. The CDR3 spells CASSIFGPNYGYTF. The CDR3 region has the DNA TGTGCCAGTAGTATATTCGGCCCGAACTATGGCTACACCTTC.

Worth noting for this clonotype: It is likely a read error: a sequence one base away is far more abundant. The chain joins TRBV6-1 to TRBJ1-1; 7 bases agree with TRBD1. The ends lost 7 bases at V and 4 bases at J; junction bases unmatched: 6. The germline V gene encodes CDR1 MNHNS and CDR2 SASEGT. The CDR3 extends over 13 amino acids. The CDR3 spells CASMSRGSTEAFF. The CDR3 DNA sequence: TGTGCCAGCATGAGCAGGGGGAGCACTGAAGCTTTCTTT.

This clonotype was seen at least ten times. The chain is built from TRBV5-4 and TRBJ2-7, with 7 nucleotides matching TRBD1. J was trimmed by 3 bases and V by 0 bases; bases with no gene match: 6. This CDR3 is built from 15 residues. Germline CDR1 is SGHNT and CDR2 is YYREEE (reference sequence). CDR3 in amino acids: CASSLAGRGFYEQYF. The CDR3 region has the DNA TGTGCCAGCAGCTTGGCAGGCAGGGGGTTCTACGAGCAGTACTTC. Supplemented by reference TRBV5-4 and TRBJ2-7, the full variable domain reads ETGVTQSPTHLIKTRGQQVTLRCSSQSGHNTVSWYQQALGQGPQFIFQYYREEENGRGNFPPRFSGLQFPNYSSELNVNALELDDSALYLCASSLAGRGFYEQYFGPGTRLTVT.

In its sample, this clonotype was seen many times. For the CDR3, the DNA is TGCGCCAGCAGGGAGCCCGGGGGTGAGCAGTTCTTC. It translates to CASREPGGEQFF. The J gene is TRBJ2-1, the V gene TRBV5-1; tentative D call: TRBD2 (6 bases). There are 12 residues in the CDR3. Germline CDR1 is SGHRS and CDR2 is YFSETQ. V lost 5 bases, J lost 9 bases, and 12 bases lay in between.

J is TRBJ2-1 and V is TRBV20-1, with D tentatively TRBD1 (5 bases). The V end was cut by 4 bases, the J end by 9 bases, with 10 bases between. This CDR3 comprises 11 residues. CDR1 and CDR2 from the germline V gene are DFQATT and SNEGSKA (reference sequence). The CDR3 coding sequence is TGCAGTGCTACCCAGGGCAGTGAGCAGTTCTTC. Protein: CSATQGSEQFF.

This clonotype was counted ten times or more. The rearrangement links TRBV7-8 to TRBJ2-1; D not resolved. V was trimmed by 5 bases and J by 7 bases, leaving 12 bases between them. The CDR3 covers 13 residues. CDR1 is SGHVS and CDR2 is FQNEAQ in the germline V gene. As DNA, the CDR3 is TGTGCCAGCAGCCCTGCCGCGCGTAATGAGCAGTTCTTC. Amino acids: CASSPAARNEQFF.

This clonotype came up many times. The chain is built from TRBV6-5 and TRBJ2-1; a possible D gene is TRBD2 (5 bases). Trimming stripped 5 bases from V and 7 bases from J, with 15 bases between. Germline CDR1 is MNHEY and CDR2 is SVGAGI. This CDR3 contains 14 residues. CDR3 sequence: CASSDYGEKNEQFF. The CDR3 DNA is TGTGCCAGCAGTGACTACGGGGAGAAAAATGAGCAGTTCTTC.